This T cell receptor beta chain was profiled in a study of a mutant IDH1 vaccine in newly diagnosed glioma. General observations from the study: Seemingly, top peripheral T cell clonotype changes bore no relation to pseudoprogression.

To note about this clone: No antigen is known for it.

The time point is: week 23, last vaccination. The vaccine gave 300 ug of a 20-mer mutant IDH1 peptide subcutaneously per dose. The donors had new WHO grade 3 or 4 astrocytomas; these were IDH1-mutant and ATRX-lost. This CDR3 contains 15 residues. Trimming removed 8 bases from V and 2 bases from J; junction bases left unmatched: 12. Germline V CDR1 and CDR2: MNHEY, SMNVEV (reference sequence). Generated by immunoSEQ multiplex PCR, the TCRdb table keeps only in-frame clones and is missing some. The repertoire holds approximately 60,000 clones, with approximately 87% as singletons. This clonotype was sampled from a man in his forties with glioma. This chain connects TRBV27 to TRBJ2-7; TRBD1 agrees at 7 bases. Here the sequenced sample was PBMCs, taken from a glioma patient whose treatment included an IDH1 peptide vaccine. The CDR3 sequence: CASGHADRDPYEQYF. DNA for the CDR3: TGTGCCAGCGGACATGCAGACAGGGACCCCTACGAGCAGTACTTC.